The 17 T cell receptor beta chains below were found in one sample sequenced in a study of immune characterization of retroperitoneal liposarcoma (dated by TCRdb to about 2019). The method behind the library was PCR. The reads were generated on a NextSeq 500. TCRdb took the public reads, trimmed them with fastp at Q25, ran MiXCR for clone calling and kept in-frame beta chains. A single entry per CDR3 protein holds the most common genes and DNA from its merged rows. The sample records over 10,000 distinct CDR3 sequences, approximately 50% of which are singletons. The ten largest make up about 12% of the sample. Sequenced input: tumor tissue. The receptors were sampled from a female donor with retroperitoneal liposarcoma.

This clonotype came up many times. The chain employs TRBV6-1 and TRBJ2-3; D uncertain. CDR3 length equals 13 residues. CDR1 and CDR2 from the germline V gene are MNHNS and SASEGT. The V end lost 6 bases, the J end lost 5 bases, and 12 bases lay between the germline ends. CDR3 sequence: CASSLTVRDTQYF. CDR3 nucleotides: TGTGCCAGCAGCTTGACTGTGCGAGATACGCAGTATTTT.

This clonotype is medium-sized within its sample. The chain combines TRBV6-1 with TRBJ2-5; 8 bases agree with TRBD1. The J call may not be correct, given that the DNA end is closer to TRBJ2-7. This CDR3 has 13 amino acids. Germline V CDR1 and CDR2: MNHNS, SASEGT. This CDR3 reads CASSPLDRGEQYF. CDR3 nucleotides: TGTGCCAGCAGCCCCCTCGACAGGGGCGAGCAGTACTTC.

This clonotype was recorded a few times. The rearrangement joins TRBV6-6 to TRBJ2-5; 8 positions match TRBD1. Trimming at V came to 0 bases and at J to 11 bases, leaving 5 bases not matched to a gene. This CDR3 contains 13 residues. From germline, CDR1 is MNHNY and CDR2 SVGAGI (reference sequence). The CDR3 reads CASSYSDRGEQYF. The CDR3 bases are TGTGCCAGCAGTTACTCCGACAGGGGTGAGCAGTACTTC.

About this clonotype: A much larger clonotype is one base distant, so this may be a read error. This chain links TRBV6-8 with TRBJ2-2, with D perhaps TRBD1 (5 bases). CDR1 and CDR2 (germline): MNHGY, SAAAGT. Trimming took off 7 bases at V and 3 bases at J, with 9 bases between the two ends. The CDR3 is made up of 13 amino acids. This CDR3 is CASIPRDTGELFF. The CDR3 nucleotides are TGTGCCAGCATTCCCAGGGACACCGGGGAGCTGTTTTTT.

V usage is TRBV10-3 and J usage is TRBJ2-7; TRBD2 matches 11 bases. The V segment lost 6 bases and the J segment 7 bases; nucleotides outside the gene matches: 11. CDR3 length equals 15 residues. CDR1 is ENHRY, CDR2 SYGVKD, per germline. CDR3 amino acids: CAIRKLAGDYNEQYF. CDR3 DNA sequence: TGTGCCATCAGGAAACTAGCGGGGGACTACAATGAGCAGTACTTC.

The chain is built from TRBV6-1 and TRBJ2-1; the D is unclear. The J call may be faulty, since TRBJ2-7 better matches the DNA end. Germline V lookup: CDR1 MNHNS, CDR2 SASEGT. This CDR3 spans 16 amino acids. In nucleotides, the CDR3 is TGTGCCAGCAGTGAACCGGGCGACTCAATTAATGGCGAGCAGTACTTC. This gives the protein CASSEPGDSINGEQYF.

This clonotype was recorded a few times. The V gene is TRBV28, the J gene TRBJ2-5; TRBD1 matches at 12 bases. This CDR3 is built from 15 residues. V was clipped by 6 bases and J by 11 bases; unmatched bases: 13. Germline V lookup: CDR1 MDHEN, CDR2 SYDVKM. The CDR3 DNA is TGTGCCAGCAGGGGAGGGGGACAGGGGGCAGGAGAGCAGTACTTC. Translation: CASRGGGQGAGEQYF. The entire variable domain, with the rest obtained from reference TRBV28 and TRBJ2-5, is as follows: DVKVTQSSRYLVKRTGEKVFLECVQDMDHENMFWYRQDPGLGLRLIYFSYDVKMKEKGDIPEGYSVSREKKERFSLILESASTNQTSMYLCASRGGGQGAGEQYFGPGTRLLVL.

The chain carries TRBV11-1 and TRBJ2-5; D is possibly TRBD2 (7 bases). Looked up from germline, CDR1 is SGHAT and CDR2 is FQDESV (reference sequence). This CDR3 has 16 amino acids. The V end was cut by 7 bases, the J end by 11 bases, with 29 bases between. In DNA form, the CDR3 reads TGTGCCAGCACCGAAGACGGGGGGCCCTCCTACAATGAGCAGTACTTC. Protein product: CASTEDGGPSYNEQYF.

This CDR3 is CASSYVADTQYF. The CDR3 coding sequence is TGTGCCAGCAGTTACGTCGCAGATACGCAGTATTTT. The V and J genes are TRBV6-6 and TRBJ2-3; D unclear. The germline V and J ends were trimmed by 2 bases and 4 bases, with 4 bases remaining between them. Germline values: CDR1 MNHNY, CDR2 SVGAGI (reference sequence). This CDR3 spans 12 amino acids.

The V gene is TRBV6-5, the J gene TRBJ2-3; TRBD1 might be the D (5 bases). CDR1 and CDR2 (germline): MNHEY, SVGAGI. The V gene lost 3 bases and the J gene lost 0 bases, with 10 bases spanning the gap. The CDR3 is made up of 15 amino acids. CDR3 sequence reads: CASSYQGWSTDTQYF. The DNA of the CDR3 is TGTGCCAGCAGTTATCAGGGATGGAGCACAGATACGCAGTATTTT.

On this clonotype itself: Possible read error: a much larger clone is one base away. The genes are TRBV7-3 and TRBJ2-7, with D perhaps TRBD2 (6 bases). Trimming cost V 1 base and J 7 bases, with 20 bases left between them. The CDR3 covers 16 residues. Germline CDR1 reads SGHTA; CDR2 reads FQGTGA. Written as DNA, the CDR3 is TGTGCCAGCAGCTTAAGGGGGGTAGCAGGTTGGAATGAGCAGTACTTC. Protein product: CASSLRGVAGWNEQYF.

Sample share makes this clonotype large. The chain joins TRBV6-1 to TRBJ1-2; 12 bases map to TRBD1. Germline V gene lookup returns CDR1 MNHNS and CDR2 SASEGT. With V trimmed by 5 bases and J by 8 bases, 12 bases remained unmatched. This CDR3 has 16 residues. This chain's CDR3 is CASSYGTGGERAGYTF. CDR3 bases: TGTGCCAGCAGTTATGGGACAGGGGGCGAAAGGGCCGGCTACACCTTC.

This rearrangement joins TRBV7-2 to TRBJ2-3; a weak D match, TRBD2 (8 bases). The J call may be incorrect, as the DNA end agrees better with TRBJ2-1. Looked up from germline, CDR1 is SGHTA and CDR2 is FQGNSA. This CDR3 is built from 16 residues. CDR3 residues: CASSLRMTGGGDEQFF. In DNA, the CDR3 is TGTGCCAGCAGCCTCCGTATGACGGGAGGGGGCGATGAGCAGTTCTTC.

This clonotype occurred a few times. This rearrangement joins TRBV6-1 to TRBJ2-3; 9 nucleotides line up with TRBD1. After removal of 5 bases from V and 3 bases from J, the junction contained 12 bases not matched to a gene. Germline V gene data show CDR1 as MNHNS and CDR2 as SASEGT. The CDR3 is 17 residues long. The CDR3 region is CASSLNRGRVWTDTQYF. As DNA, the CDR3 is TGTGCCAGCAGTCTAAACAGGGGGCGCGTATGGACAGATACGCAGTATTTT.

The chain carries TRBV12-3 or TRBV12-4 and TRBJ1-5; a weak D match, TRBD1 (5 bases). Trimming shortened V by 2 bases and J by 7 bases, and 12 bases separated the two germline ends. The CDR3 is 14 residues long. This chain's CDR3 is CASSLRGLSQPQHF. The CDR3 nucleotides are TGTGCCAGCAGTTTAAGGGGACTTTCACAGCCCCAGCATTTT.

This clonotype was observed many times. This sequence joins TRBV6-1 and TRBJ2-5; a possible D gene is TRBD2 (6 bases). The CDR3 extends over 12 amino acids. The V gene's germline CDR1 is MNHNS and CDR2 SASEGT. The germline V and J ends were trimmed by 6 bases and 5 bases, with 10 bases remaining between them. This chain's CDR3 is CASRRGGETQYF. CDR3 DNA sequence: TGTGCCAGCAGAAGAGGAGGGGAGACCCAGTACTTC.

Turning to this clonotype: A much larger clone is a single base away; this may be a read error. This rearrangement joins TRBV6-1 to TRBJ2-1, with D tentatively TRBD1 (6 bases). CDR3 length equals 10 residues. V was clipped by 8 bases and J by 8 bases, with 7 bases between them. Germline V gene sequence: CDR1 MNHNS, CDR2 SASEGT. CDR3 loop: CASGGYEQFF. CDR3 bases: TGTGCCAGCGGGGGCTATGAGCAGTTCTTC.